The rows below give T cell receptor beta chains drawn from one sample of a study of tumor-infiltrating lymphocytes in localized non-small cell lung cancer. Profiling relied on immunoSEQ multiplex PCR, and the TCRdb table lists in-frame clones only, not all of them. The sample gives 15,000 or so clones, roughly 80% of which show up once; approximately 6.4% is in the top ten. The source material was lung tumor tissue. The receptors were gathered from a human donor with non-small cell lung cancer. The CDR3 runs from the conserved cysteine through the conserved F or W. D genes are given only for firm matches. For some rows the clone size is stated as once, few or many, or as a class when expanded; others skip it.

D gene	clone size	V gene	J gene	CDR3 DNA	CDR3 protein
.	.	TRBV7-9	TRBJ2-1	TGTGCCAGCCGGGGGACGCAGGACTCCTACAATGAGCAGTTCTTC	CASRGTQDSYNEQFF
.	.	TRBV19	TRBJ2-1	TGTGCCAGTAGTGAAAGACTACAATACAATGAGCAGTTCTTC	CASSERLQYNEQFF
.	medium-sized	TRBV27	TRBJ1-2	TGTGCCAGCAAGGAACATCGTCAGCACTATGGCTACACCTTC	CASKEHRQHYGYTF
.	.	TRBV4-1	TRBJ2-1	TGCGCCAGCAGCCCGAGCGGGCCTTCATACAATGAGCAGTTCTTC	CASSPSGPSYNEQFF
.	.	TRBV29-1	TRBJ1-2	TGCAGCGTTGTCAGGGACTATGGCTACACCTTC	CSVVRDYGYTF
TRBD1	.	TRBV6-1	TRBJ1-1	TGTGCCAGCAGTGAAGGTGGACAGGGAAGAGCTTTCTTT	CASSEGGQGRAFF
.	.	TRBV11-2	TRBJ1-5	TGTGCCAGCAGCTTGATTGCAAGGGGGTCGGCCCAGCATTTT	CASSLIARGSAQHF
TRBD2	medium-sized	TRBV19	TRBJ2-3	TGTGCCAGTAGTATCGGCGGGAGGAGGGATACGCAGTATTTT	CASSIGGRRDTQYF
.	.	TRBV5-1	TRBJ1-2	TGCGCCAGCAGCTTGGACAGGGTGAGGTATGGCTACACCTTC	CASSLDRVRYGYTF
.	.	TRBV30	TRBJ1-5	TGTGCCTGGAGTCTTCTAGGGCGGAATCAGCCCCAGCATTTT	CAWSLLGRNQPQHF
TRBD2	medium-sized	TRBV6-1	TRBJ2-3	TGTGCCAGCAGTGAAACCCGGGGGGTCACAGATACGCAGTATTTT	CASSETRGVTDTQYF
.	.	TRBV11-3	TRBJ2-1	TGTGCCAGCAGCTTAGATTCGGTGACTAGCAATGAGCAGTTCTTC	CASSLDSVTSNEQFF
TRBD1	.	TRBV6-5	TRBJ2-7	TGTGCCAGCAGTAAGTCCGGGACAGGGTATTACGAGCAGTACTTC	CASSKSGTGYYEQYF
.	.	TRBV30	TRBJ2-1	TGTGCCTGGAGCCCCCCGGCCTCCTACAATGAGCAGTTCTTC	CAWSPPASYNEQFF
.	few	TRBV5-1	TRBJ2-7	TGCGCCAGCAGCTTAAACAGGGTATTCGACGAGCAGTACTTC	CASSLNRVFDEQYF
.	once	TRBV29-1	TRBJ1-1	TGCAGCGTTGACCGACAGGCGGTTGAAGCTTTCTTT	CSVDRQAVEAFF
TRBD2	.	TRBV7-2	TRBJ2-1	TGTGCCAGCAGCTTAGACCAGCGGGAAAACAATGAGCAGTTCTTC	CASSLDQRENNEQFF
TRBD1	.	TRBV28	TRBJ2-7	TGTGCCACCATGAGAGGACAGGACGTCTTTTACGAGCAGTACTTC	CATMRGQDVFYEQYF
TRBD2	.	TRBV29-1	TRBJ2-5	TGCAGCGTCCGACTAGCGGGAGTAGAGACCCAGTACTTC	CSVRLAGVETQYF
.	.	TRBV2	TRBJ2-7	TGTGCCAGCAGTGAAGCGCCGACGGGCTACGAGCAGTACTTC	CASSEAPTGYEQYF
TRBD2	.	TRBV6-4	TRBJ2-3	TGTGCCAGCAGTGAATCTAGCGGGAGTGGAGATACGCAGTATTTT	CASSESSGSGDTQYF
TRBD1	once	TRBV4-2	TRBJ1-5	TGTGCCAGCAGCCAAGATGGCCAGGGGGCATATCAGCCCCAGCATTTT	CASSQDGQGAYQPQHF
TRBD2	few	TRBV12-5	TRBJ2-3	TGTGCTAGTGGTTCGGGACTAGCGGGAACAGATACGCAGTATTTT	CASGSGLAGTDTQYF
.	few	TRBV27	TRBJ1-2	TGTGCCAGCAACACCGGAGGGGGAAAAGGCTACACCTTC	CASNTGGGKGYTF
.	.	TRBV30	TRBJ1-2	TGTGCCTGGAGTTTCCGACTGATACATGGCTACACCTTC	CAWSFRLIHGYTF
.	.	TRBV30	TRBJ2-3	TGTGCCTGGAGTGTTTACCTCACAGATACGCAGTATTTT	CAWSVYLTDTQYF
TRBD2	.	TRBV2	TRBJ2-7	TGTGCCAGCTCGGGGCGGGGGGGACTCTACGAGCAGTACTTC	CASSGRGGLYEQYF
.	.	TRBV7-3	TRBJ2-1	TGTGCCAGCAGCTTAATCGGGAGCAATGAGCAGTTCTTC	CASSLIGSNEQFF
TRBD1	.	TRBV19	TRBJ1-2	TGTGCCAGTAGTTCCTCGGGACAGGTGTATGGCTACACCTTC	CASSSSGQVYGYTF
.	.	TRBV7-2	TRBJ2-1	TGTGCCAGCAGCTTAGCCCCAGGGTGGAGGAATGAGCAGTTCTTC	CASSLAPGWRNEQFF
.	.	TRBV10-3	TRBJ1-5	TGTGCCATCAGCGGGGAACAGGGTCAGCCCCAGCATTTT	CAISGEQGQPQHF
.	once	TRBV10-3	TRBJ1-2	TGTGCCATCACGGCAGGCAGGGAAGGAGGCTACACCTTC	CAITAGREGGYTF
.	once	TRBV16	TRBJ1-1	TGTGCCAGCAGCCAAGACAAAAGGTACACTGAAGCTTTCTTT	CASSQDKRYTEAFF
.	.	TRBV7-9	TRBJ1-2	TGTGCCAGCAGCTTAGATTACAGGGACGTCTACACCTTC	CASSLDYRDVYTF
.	few	TRBV4-2	TRBJ2-4	TGTGCCAGCAGCCAAGTGGAGTACCTAAACATTCAGTACTTC	CASSQVEYLNIQYF
TRBD2	few	TRBV6-1	TRBJ2-5	TGTGCCAGCAGTGAAGCGACAGCGGGAGTAGCAGAGACCCAGTACTTC	CASSEATAGVAETQYF
.	.	TRBV5-6	TRBJ1-2	TGTGCCAGCAGCTTGCTCAGGGGAGGGGGCTACACCTTC	CASSLLRGGGYTF
.	.	TRBV27	TRBJ2-7	TGTGCCAGCATCGAAATCGAGGGCTACGAGCAGTACTTC	CASIEIEGYEQYF
TRBD2	.	TRBV4-2	TRBJ2-2	TGTGCCAGCAGCCAAGATCGGACTAGCGGGAATTACGCCGGGGAGCTGTTTTTT	CASSQDRTSGNYAGELFF
.	.	TRBV27	TRBJ1-1	TGTGCCAGCAGTTCCCTGACACGACCGAACACTGAAGCTTTCTTT	CASSSLTRPNTEAFF
TRBD2	.	TRBV6-1	TRBJ2-3	TGTGCCAGCAGTGAACAATCTAGCGGGAGCACAGATACGCAGTATTTT	CASSEQSSGSTDTQYF
.	once	TRBV6-6	TRBJ2-6	TGTGCCAGCGCCATCTCTGGGGCCAACGTCCTGACTTTC	CASAISGANVLTF
.	.	TRBV4-1	TRBJ1-5	TGCGCCAGCAGCCCGACGGGGTTGAATCAGCCCCAGCATTTT	CASSPTGLNQPQHF
.	.	TRBV4-3	TRBJ1-1	TGCGCCAGCAGCCAAGACCGAAAGGAAGCTTTCTTT	CASSQDRKEAFF
TRBD2	.	TRBV28	TRBJ2-3	TGTGCCAGCAGTACCTTCGGAAAGACTAGCGGGAGTAGCACAGATACGCAGTATTTT	CASSTFGKTSGSSTDTQYF
.	once	TRBV2	TRBJ2-7	TGTGCCAGCAGTGAAGAAGCAGGCGCTTCCTACGAGCAGTACTTC	CASSEEAGASYEQYF
.	.	TRBV7-3	TRBJ2-2	TGTGCCAGCAGCCAAAGGGTTTCCGCGAACACCGGGGAGCTGTTTTTT	CASSQRVSANTGELFF
TRBD2	.	TRBV6-4	TRBJ2-1	TGTGCCAGCTCAGTCGGGACTAGCGGCCACCCCCAGTTCTTC	CASSVGTSGHPQFF
.	.	TRBV4-1	TRBJ2-4	TGCGCCAGCAGCCAAGCGGGAGCCAAAAACATTCAGTACTTC	CASSQAGAKNIQYF
.	.	TRBV2	TRBJ2-2	TGTGCCAGCAGTACAGGGAGGGCCGGGGAGCTGTTTTTT	CASSTGRAGELFF
.	.	TRBV7-8	TRBJ2-3	TGTGCCAGCAGCCCGGTCGTAAGGGGGACAGATACGCAGTATTTT	CASSPVVRGTDTQYF
.	.	TRBV4-2	TRBJ1-5	TGTGCCAGCAGCCAAGATTTGAACAGGAATCAGCCCCAGCATTTT	CASSQDLNRNQPQHF
TRBD2	.	TRBV6-6	TRBJ2-7	TGTGCCAGCAGTTGGAGCGTAGGCGGGAGGGACGAGCAGTACTTC	CASSWSVGGRDEQYF
.	.	TRBV6-1	TRBJ2-7	TGTGCCGTAGTCTGGGGCAAGTATACCTACGAGCAGTACTTC	CAVVWGKYTYEQYF
TRBD2	.	TRBV6-5	TRBJ2-1	TGTGCCAGCAACCTAGCGGGAGGTAACAATGAGCAGTTCTTC	CASNLAGGNNEQFF
TRBD2	.	TRBV5-1	TRBJ2-1	TGCGCCAGCAGCCTGGGACTAGCGGGAGCCCGGGTCTCCTACAATGAGCAGTTCTTC	CASSLGLAGARVSYNEQFF
.	.	TRBV5-6	TRBJ2-7	TGTGCCAGCAGCCTAGCTCCGGGCCCTACTACGAGTTACTTC	CASSLAPGPTTSYF